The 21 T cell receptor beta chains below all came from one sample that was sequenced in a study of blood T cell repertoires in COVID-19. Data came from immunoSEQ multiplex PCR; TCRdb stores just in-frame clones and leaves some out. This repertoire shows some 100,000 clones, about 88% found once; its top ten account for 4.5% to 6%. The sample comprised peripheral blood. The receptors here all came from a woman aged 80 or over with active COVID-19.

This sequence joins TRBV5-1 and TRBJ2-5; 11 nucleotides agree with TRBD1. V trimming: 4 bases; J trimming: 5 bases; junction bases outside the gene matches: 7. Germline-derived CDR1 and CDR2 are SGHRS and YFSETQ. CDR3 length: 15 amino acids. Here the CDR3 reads CASSQGQGAGETQYF. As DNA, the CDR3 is TGCGCCAGCAGCCAAGGACAGGGGGCGGGGGAGACCCAGTACTTC.

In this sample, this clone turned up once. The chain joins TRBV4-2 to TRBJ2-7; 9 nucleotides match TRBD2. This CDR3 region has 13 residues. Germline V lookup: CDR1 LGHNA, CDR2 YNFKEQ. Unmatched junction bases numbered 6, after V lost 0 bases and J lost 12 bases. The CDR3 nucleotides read TGTGCCAGCAGCCAAGATAGGGGACTAGCCGCGTACTTC. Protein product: CASSQDRGLAAYF.

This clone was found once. CDR3 protein: CASSVSGRVQETQYF. CDR3 sequence (DNA): TGTGCCAGCAGCGTAAGCGGGAGGGTACAAGAGACCCAGTACTTC. This chain uses TRBV9 with TRBJ2-5; 10 nucleotides align to TRBD2. Germline trimming cut 1 base from V and 2 bases from J; bases unmatched to any gene: 2. Germline V gene sequence: CDR1 SGDLS, CDR2 YYNGEE. The CDR3 runs 15 residues.

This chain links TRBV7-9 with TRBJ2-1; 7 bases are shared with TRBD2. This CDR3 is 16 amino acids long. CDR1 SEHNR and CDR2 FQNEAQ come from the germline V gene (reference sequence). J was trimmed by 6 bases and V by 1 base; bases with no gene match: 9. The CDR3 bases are TGTGCCAGCAGCTTAGGGGGCGGGAGTGCGGGCAATGAGCAGTTCTTC. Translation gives CASSLGGGSAGNEQFF.

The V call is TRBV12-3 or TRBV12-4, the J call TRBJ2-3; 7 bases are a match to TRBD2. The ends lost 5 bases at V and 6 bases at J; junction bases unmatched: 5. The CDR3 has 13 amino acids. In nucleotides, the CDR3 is TGTGCCAGCAGTACCGCGGGAGCGGATACGCAGTATTTT. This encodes CASSTAGADTQYF.

CDR3 protein: CASSPVAGEPLEQFF. The CDR3 DNA sequence: TGTGCCAGCAGTCCGGTAGCGGGAGAGCCCCTTGAGCAGTTCTTC. The chain uses TRBV6-4 and TRBJ2-1; TRBD2 aligns across 9 bases. Per germline, CDR1 MRHNA and CDR2 SNTAGT. The CDR3 spans 15 residues. J gave up 9 bases and V 5 bases, and 11 bases lay outside the gene matches.

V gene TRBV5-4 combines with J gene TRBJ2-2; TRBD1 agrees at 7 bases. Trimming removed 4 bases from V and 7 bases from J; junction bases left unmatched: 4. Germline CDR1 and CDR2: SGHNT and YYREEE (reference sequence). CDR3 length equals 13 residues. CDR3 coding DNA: TGTGCCAGCAGCGACAGGGTTGGCGGGGAGCTGTTTTTT. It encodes CASSDRVGGELFF. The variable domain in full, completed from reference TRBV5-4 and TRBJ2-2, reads ETGVTQSPTHLIKTRGQQVTLRCSSQSGHNTVSWYQQALGQGPQFIFQYYREEENGRGNFPPRFSGLQFPNYSSELNVNALELDDSALYLCASSDRVGGELFFGEGSRLTVL.

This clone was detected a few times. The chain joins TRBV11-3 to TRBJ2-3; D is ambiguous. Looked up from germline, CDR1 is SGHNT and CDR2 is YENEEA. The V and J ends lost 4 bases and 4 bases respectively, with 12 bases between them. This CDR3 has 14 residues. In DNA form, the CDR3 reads TGTGCCAGCAGCTCAACCCACTTATCAGATACGCAGTATTTT. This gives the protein CASSSTHLSDTQYF.

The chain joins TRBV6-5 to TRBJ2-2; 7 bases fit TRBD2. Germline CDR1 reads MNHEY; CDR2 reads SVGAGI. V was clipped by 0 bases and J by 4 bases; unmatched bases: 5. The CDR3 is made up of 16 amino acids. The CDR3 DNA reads TGTGCCAGCAGTTACTCGGCGGGAGCGATCACCGGGGAGCTGTTTTTT. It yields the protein CASSYSAGAITGELFF.

CDR3 in amino acids: CASSLHRTGRVQPQHF. The CDR3 DNA follows: TGTGCCAGCAGCCTACACAGGACAGGGCGGGTTCAGCCCCAGCATTTT. The rearrangement links TRBV28 to TRBJ1-5, with 8 bases matching TRBD1. The V gene's germline CDR1 is MDHEN and CDR2 SYDVKM. CDR3 length equals 16 residues. V lost 6 bases and J lost 6; bases outside the gene matches: 13.

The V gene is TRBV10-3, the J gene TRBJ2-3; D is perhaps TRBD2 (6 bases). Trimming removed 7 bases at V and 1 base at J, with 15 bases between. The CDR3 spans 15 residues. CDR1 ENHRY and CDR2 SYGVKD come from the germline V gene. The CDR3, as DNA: TGTGCCATCAAAGGTGCGGGACCAGGCACAGATACGCAGTATTTT. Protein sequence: CAIKGAGPGTDTQYF.

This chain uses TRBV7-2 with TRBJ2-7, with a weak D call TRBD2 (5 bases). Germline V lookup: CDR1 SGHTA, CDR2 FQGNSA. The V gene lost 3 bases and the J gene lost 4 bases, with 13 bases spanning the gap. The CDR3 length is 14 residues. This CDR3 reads CASSFGWSGYEQYF. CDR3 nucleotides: TGTGCCAGCAGCTTCGGGTGGAGCGGATACGAGCAGTACTTC.

This chain's CDR3 is CSASERSTDTQYF. The CDR3 region has the DNA TGCAGTGCTAGTGAGCGGTCCACAGATACGCAGTATTTT. The chain couples TRBV20-1 to TRBJ2-3, with D maybe TRBD2 (5 bases). The CDR3 length is 13 residues. V gave up 3 bases and J gave up 2 bases, with 9 bases separating them. The V gene's germline CDR1 is DFQATT and CDR2 SNEGSKA (reference sequence).

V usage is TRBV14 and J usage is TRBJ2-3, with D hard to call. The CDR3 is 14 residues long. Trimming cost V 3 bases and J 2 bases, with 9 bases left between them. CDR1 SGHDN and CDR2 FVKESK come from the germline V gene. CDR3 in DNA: TGTGCCAGCAGCCACCTACTCGACACAGATACGCAGTATTTT. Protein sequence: CASSHLLDTDTQYF.

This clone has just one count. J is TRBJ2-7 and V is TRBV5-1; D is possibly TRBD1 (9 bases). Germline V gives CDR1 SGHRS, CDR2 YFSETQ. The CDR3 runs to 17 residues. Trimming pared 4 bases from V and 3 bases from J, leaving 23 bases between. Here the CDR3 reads CASSKQGGGTGYYEQYF. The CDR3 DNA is TGCGCCAGCAGCAAACAGGGCGGGGGGACAGGGTACTACGAGCAGTACTTC.

The CDR3 loop is CASSQTPGTGFHEQYF. The CDR3 DNA reads TGTGCCAGCAGCCAAACCCCCGGGACAGGGTTCCACGAGCAGTACTTC. This rearrangement joins TRBV28 to TRBJ2-7, with 9 bases that match TRBD1. The germline V gene encodes CDR1 MDHEN and CDR2 SYDVKM. The CDR3 length is 16 residues. The trim removed 6 bases at V and 5 bases at J, leaving 14 bases unmatched.

DNA of the CDR3: TGTGCCAGCAGTGAGATAGCGGGAGAATTGACAGATACGCAGTATTTT. Its protein is CASSEIAGELTDTQYF. V usage is TRBV6-4 and J usage is TRBJ2-3; 9 bases fit TRBD2. CDR3 size: 16 residues. J lost 3 bases, V lost 3 bases, and 7 bases had no gene match. Germline lookup yields CDR1 MRHNA and CDR2 SNTAGT.

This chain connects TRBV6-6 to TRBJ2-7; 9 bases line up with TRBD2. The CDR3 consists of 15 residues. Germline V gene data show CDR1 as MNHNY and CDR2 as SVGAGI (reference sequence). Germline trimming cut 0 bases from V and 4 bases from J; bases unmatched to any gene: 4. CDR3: CASSYSSGRKYEQYF. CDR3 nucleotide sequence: TGTGCCAGCAGTTACTCGAGCGGGAGGAAATACGAGCAGTACTTC.

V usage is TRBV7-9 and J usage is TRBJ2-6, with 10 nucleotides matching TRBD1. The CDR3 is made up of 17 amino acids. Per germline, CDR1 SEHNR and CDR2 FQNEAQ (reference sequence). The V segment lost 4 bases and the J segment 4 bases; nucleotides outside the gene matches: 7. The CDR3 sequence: CASSSRQGALGANVLTF. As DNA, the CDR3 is TGTGCCAGCAGCTCCCGACAGGGGGCGCTCGGGGCCAACGTCCTGACTTTC.

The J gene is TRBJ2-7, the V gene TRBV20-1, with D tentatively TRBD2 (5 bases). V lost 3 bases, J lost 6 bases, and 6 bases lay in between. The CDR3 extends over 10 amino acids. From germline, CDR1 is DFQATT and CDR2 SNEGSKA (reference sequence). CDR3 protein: CSAREAEQYF. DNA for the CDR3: TGCAGTGCTAGGGAGGCCGAGCAGTACTTC.

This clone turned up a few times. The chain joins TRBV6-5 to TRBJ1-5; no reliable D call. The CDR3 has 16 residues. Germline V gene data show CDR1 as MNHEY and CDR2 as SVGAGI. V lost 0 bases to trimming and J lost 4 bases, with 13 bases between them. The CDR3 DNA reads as TGTGCCAGCAGTTACTCGACTGGCCAGAGTAATCAGCCCCAGCATTTT. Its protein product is CASSYSTGQSNQPQHF.